These 2 T cell receptor beta chains were sequenced from one sample in a study of T-cell memory formation after mild COVID-19. TCRdb fed the 5' RACE reads into MiXCR, producing one record per CDR3 protein. The data hold around 310,000 distinct CDR3 sequences, with more than 13% observed a single time. Sequenced material: PBMCs or a T cell subset sorted from them (not recorded which). The source of these receptors is a man aged 18 to 30 who had mild COVID-19 (a few samples of this study predate the infection). Cell type and time point are not known.

This clonotype came up a few times. CDR3 residues: CASSLDGGSYEQYV. CDR3 in DNA: TGTGCCAGCAGCTTAGATGGGGGCTCCTACGAGCAGTACGTC. This chain uses TRBV7-9 with TRBJ2-7; the D gene could be TRBD1 or TRBD2 (5 bases each). CDR3 length: 14 residues. Between the trimmed V and J ends, which lost 1 base and 0 bases, there was a span of 7 bases. Germline V gene lookup returns CDR1 SEHNR and CDR2 FQNEAQ (reference sequence).

This clonotype was found many times. This chain uses TRBV27 with TRBJ2-2; D is undetermined. CDR1 is MNHEY, CDR2 SMNVEV, per germline (reference sequence). With 5 bases removed from V and 5 bases from J, the gap between germline ends came to 6 bases. CDR3 size: 12 residues. The CDR3 coding sequence is TGTGCCAGCAGTGGGGATACCGGGGAGCTGTTTTTT. Protein sequence: CASSGDTGELFF.